This T cell receptor (beta chain) was captured in a study of cytomegalovirus exposure and HLA in healthy donors. Study outcomes and limitations: Most CMV-associated TCR beta chains appeared HLA-restricted in a later analysis.

As concerns this clone: Its cognate antigen is unknown.

The germline V gene encodes CDR1 SNHLY and CDR2 FYNNEI. Deletions cut 6 bases from V and 1 base from J, with 20 bases between. The CDR3 loop spans 17 amino acids. PCR involved 60 Vbeta and 13 Jbeta primers. Produced via immunoSEQ multiplex PCR; TCRdb's table is partial and in-frame only. Its clone listing holds approximately 140,000 clones. This rearrangement joins TRBV2 to TRBJ2-3; a weak D match, TRBD2 (6 bases). What was sequenced was PBMCs. The receptor was isolated from a woman aged 18 to 35 in good health and CMV-seronegative. The DNA for the CDR3 is TGTGCCAGCAGGATCGGGACTTCGACGGGAGGCACAGATACGCAGTATTTT. This translates into CASRIGTSTGGTDTQYF.